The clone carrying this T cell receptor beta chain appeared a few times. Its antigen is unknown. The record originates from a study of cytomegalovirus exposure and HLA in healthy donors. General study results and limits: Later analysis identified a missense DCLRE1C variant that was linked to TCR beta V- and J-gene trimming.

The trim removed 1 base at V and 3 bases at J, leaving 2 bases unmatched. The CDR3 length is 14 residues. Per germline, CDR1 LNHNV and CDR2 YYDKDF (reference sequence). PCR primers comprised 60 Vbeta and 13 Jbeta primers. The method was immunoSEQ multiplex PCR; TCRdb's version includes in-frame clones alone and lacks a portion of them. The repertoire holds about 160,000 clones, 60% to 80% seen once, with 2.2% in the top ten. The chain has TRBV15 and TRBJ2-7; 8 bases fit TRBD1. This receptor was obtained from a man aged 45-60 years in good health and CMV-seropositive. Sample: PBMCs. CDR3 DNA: TGTGCCACCAGCAGAGTAGGGACAGGCTACGAGCAGTACTTC. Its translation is CATSRVGTGYEQYF.